This T cell receptor beta chain emerged from a study of blood T cell repertoires in COVID-19. Study-level information: PBMCs, B-cell-depleted T cells, or T cells provided the cDNA or gDNA that made up the material.

CDR1 is SQVTM, CDR2 ANQGSEA, per germline. Trimming stripped 4 bases from V and 6 bases from J, with 21 bases between. This CDR3 spans 15 amino acids. Clones were read by immunoSEQ multiplex PCR, and TCRdb kept only the in-frame ones, dropping some. The sample shows around 180,000 clones, approximately 74% of them seen only once. This clonotype originated in a woman of 80 years or more with acute or convalescent COVID-19. This chain joins TRBV29-1 and TRBJ1-1; maybe TRBD1 (6 bases). Material for sequencing was peripheral blood. As DNA, the CDR3 is TGCAGCGTTGGGGGGCTGCAGGGTGGGCTTGCTGAAGCTTTCTTT. It encodes CSVGGLQGGLAEAFF.